The 4 T cell receptor beta chains listed next were all sequenced from one sample in a study of control samples from healthy donors and cancer patients. TCRdb's copy holds only in-frame clones and misses some; the assay was immunoSEQ multiplex PCR. The data show more than 100,000 clones, with 90% seen just once and approximately 2.7% held by the top ten. The material sequenced was blood. These receptors were collected from a man aged 18 to 30 in good health.

The count of this clone is one. The CDR3 protein is CASSRRQGATNEKLFF. The CDR3, as DNA: TGTGCCAGCAGCCGCCGACAGGGTGCAACTAATGAAAAACTGTTTTTT. The chain couples TRBV3-1 (or the pseudogene TRBV3-2) to TRBJ1-4; 7 bases line up with TRBD1. Germline V lookup: CDR1 LGHDT, CDR2 YNNKEL (reference sequence). The CDR3 is made up of 16 amino acids. V shed 4 bases and J 0 bases; nucleotides not matched to a gene: 5.

The chain links TRBV5-4 to TRBJ2-2; the D gene is possibly TRBD2 (6 bases). V shed 0 bases and J shed 6 bases, with 15 bases lying between them. The CDR3 length is 16 residues. The germline V gene encodes CDR1 SGHNT and CDR2 YYREEE (reference sequence). In DNA, the CDR3 is TGTGCCAGCAGCTTGGGGAGGGCAGGCGTCGCCGGGGAGCTGTTTTTT. This sequence encodes CASSLGRAGVAGELFF.

This chain links TRBV5-1 with TRBJ2-1; tentative D call: TRBD2 (5 bases). With 5 bases removed from V and 8 bases from J, the gap between germline ends came to 20 bases. This CDR3 contains 15 residues. CDR1 is SGHRS and CDR2 is YFSETQ in the germline V gene. DNA of the CDR3: TGCGCCAGCAGTTTAGGACGCCGGGAAAGGGATGAGCAGTTCTTC. As protein: CASSLGRRERDEQFF.

The chain couples TRBV7-9 to TRBJ1-2; D possibly corresponds to TRBD1 (5 bases). The V end lost 1 base, the J end lost 4 bases, and 10 bases lay between the germline ends. The length of the CDR3 is 14 residues. Germline V gene sequence: CDR1 SEHNR, CDR2 FQNEAQ (reference sequence). Here the CDR3 DNA reads TGTGCCAGCAGCTTAGTGGGGGGAGGCTATGGCTACACCTTC. Translating gives CASSLVGGGYGYTF.